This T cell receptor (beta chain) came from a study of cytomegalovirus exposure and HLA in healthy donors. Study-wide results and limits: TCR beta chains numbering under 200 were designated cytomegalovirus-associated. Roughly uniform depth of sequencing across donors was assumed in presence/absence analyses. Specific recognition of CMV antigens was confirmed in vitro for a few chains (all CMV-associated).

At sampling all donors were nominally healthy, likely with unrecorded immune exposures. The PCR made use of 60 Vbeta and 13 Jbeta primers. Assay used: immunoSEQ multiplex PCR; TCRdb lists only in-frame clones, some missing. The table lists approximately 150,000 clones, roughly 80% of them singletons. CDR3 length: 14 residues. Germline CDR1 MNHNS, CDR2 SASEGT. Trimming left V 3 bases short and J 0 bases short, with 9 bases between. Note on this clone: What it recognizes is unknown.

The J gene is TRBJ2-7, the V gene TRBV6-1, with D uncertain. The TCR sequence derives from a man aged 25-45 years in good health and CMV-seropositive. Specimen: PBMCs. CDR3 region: CASSDNTISYEQYF. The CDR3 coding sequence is TGTGCCAGCAGTGATAACACAATCTCCTACGAGCAGTACTTC.